Shown below are 24 T cell receptor beta chains from a single sample sequenced in a study of shared clonotypes between healthy human individuals. Profiling relied on immunoSEQ multiplex PCR, and the TCRdb table lists in-frame clones only, not all of them. The table shows about 490,000 clones, with around 80% occurring only once. The sequencing sample was made of PBMCs. The receptors stem from a woman in her 40s in good health. Some clones in this sample may be carry-over from other donors' samples.

The chain couples TRBV30 to TRBJ2-7; maybe TRBD1 (6 bases). Germline CDR1 reads GTSNPN; CDR2 reads SVGIG (reference sequence). V lost 4 bases and J 6 bases, leaving 10 bases between the germline ends. This CDR3 region has 11 residues. CDR3 amino acids: CAWIKGVEQYF. The CDR3, as DNA: TGTGCCTGGATTAAGGGGGTCGAGCAGTACTTC.

This clone was counted only a few times. The CDR3 region is CASSRAPQADTGELFF. The CDR3 DNA follows: TGCGCCAGCAGCCGCGCCCCCCAGGCGGACACCGGGGAGCTGTTTTTT. V is TRBV4-3 and J is TRBJ2-2; no clear D gene. V shed 4 bases and J shed 3 bases, with 15 bases lying between them. The CDR3 is made up of 16 amino acids. Per the germline V gene, CDR1 is LGHNA and CDR2 is YSLEER.

This clone was recorded many times. The rearrangement uses TRBV6-4 and TRBJ2-6, with D perhaps assigned TRBD1 or TRBD2 (5 bases each). The CDR3 has 14 amino acids. The V end lost 3 bases, the J end lost 2 bases, and 5 bases lay between the germline ends. Germline V gene data show CDR1 as MRHNA and CDR2 as SNTAGT. The CDR3 DNA reads as TGTGCCAGCAGTGAGGGGGCTGGGGCCAACGTCCTGACTTTC. This sequence encodes CASSEGAGANVLTF.

The J gene is TRBJ2-2, the V gene TRBV19, with D possibly being TRBD1 (6 bases). From germline, CDR1 is LNHDA and CDR2 SQIVND (reference sequence). CDR3 length equals 15 residues. V was trimmed by 3 bases and J by 4 bases, leaving 12 bases between them. CDR3 nucleotide sequence: TGTGCCAGTAGTATTGGGGGCTCAGTCACCGGGGAGCTGTTTTTT. It is translated as CASSIGGSVTGELFF. Full variable domain (rest looked up from reference TRBV19 and TRBJ2-2): DGGITQSPKYLFRKEGQNVTLSCEQNLNHDAMYWYRQDPGQGLRLIYYSQIVNDFQKGDIAEGYSVSREKKESFPLTVTSAQKNPTAFYLCASSIGGSVTGELFFGEGSRLTVL.

The V and J genes are TRBV18 and TRBJ2-1; 9 nucleotides match TRBD2. Germline V lookup: CDR1 KGHSH, CDR2 LQKENI. This CDR3 has 15 residues. Trimming at V came to 6 bases and at J to 4 bases, leaving 7 bases not matched to a gene. The CDR3 nucleotides are TGTGCCAGCTCCCAAGGGACTAGCAATTACAATGAGCAGTTCTTC. Its protein product is CASSQGTSNYNEQFF.

CDR3 nucleotides: TGTGCCAGCAGTATTAGCGGGAGAACCCACGAGCAGTACTTC. Translating it yields CASSISGRTHEQYF. The V call is TRBV28, the J call TRBJ2-7; TRBD2 matches at 9 bases. The CDR3 extends over 14 amino acids. The junction had 7 bases not matched to a gene; V was cut back by 5 bases and J by 5 bases. Germline lookup yields CDR1 MDHEN and CDR2 SYDVKM.

The rearrangement links TRBV19 to TRBJ1-4; D is unclear. This CDR3 is 14 amino acids long. Germline V lookup: CDR1 LNHDA, CDR2 SQIVND (reference sequence). Trimming left V 4 bases short and J 8 bases short, with 14 bases between. CDR3 sequence: CASSTLTGREKLFF. The CDR3 region has the DNA TGTGCCAGTAGTACCTTGACGGGGAGGGAAAAACTGTTTTTT.

This clone was seen only once. The chain is built from TRBV30 and TRBJ1-3; D gene unclear. V shed 3 bases and J shed 1 base, with 7 bases lying between them. The CDR3 has 13 amino acids. Per the germline V gene, CDR1 is GTSNPN and CDR2 is SVGIG (reference sequence). The chain's CDR3 is CAWSPGSGNTIYF. The CDR3 DNA reads as TGTGCCTGGAGCCCGGGGTCTGGAAACACCATATATTTT.

The chain links TRBV25-1 to TRBJ2-7; tentative D call: TRBD1 (6 bases). CDR3 length: 11 residues. Per the germline V gene, CDR1 is MGHDK and CDR2 is SYGVNS. With 11 bases removed from V and 2 bases from J, the gap between germline ends came to 10 bases. The CDR3 is CAAGVPYEQYF. In DNA form, the CDR3 reads TGTGCCGCAGGGGTCCCCTACGAGCAGTACTTC.

The V call is TRBV7-2, the J call TRBJ2-1; weak D call: TRBD2 (5 bases). V lost 1 base to trimming and J lost 4 bases, with 11 bases between them. This CDR3 region has 15 residues. Per the germline V gene, CDR1 is SGHTA and CDR2 is FQGNSA. CDR3 bases: TGTGCCAGCAGCTTAGTTGCGGACTCTTACAATGAGCAGTTCTTC. Translating it yields CASSLVADSYNEQFF.

This chain uses TRBV5-4 with TRBJ2-7; D is uncertain. The CDR3 extends over 13 amino acids. Trimming shortened V by 4 bases and J by 6 bases, and 14 bases separated the two germline ends. The V gene's germline CDR1 is SGHNT and CDR2 YYREEE (reference sequence). This chain's CDR3 is CASSPIPPSEQYF. In nucleotides, the CDR3 is TGTGCCAGCAGCCCTATACCACCTAGCGAGCAGTACTTC.

The chain links TRBV27 to TRBJ2-7, with 8 bases fitting TRBD1. The trim removed 1 base at V and 2 bases at J, leaving 4 bases unmatched. The CDR3 consists of 15 residues. The V gene's germline CDR1 is MNHEY and CDR2 SMNVEV (reference sequence). Written as DNA, the CDR3 is TGTGCCAGCAGTTTATTTGGACAGGGAACCTACGAGCAGTACTTC. Translated, it gives CASSLFGQGTYEQYF.

V gene TRBV7-9 combines with J gene TRBJ2-1; D unresolved. In germline, CDR1 is SEHNR, CDR2 FQNEAQ (reference sequence). Trimming took off 2 bases at V and 0 bases at J, with 5 bases between the two ends. CDR3 length equals 14 residues. CDR3 nucleotides: TGTGCCAGCAGCTTACCCAACTCCTACAATGAGCAGTTCTTC. It specifies CASSLPNSYNEQFF.

This clone was counted only a few times. The CDR3 DNA follows: TGTGCCAGCAGTGAATGGCAGGAGCAGTTCTTC. Translation: CASSEWQEQFF. The chain links TRBV6-1 to TRBJ2-1, with no clear D. This CDR3 contains 11 residues. CDR1 is MNHNS, CDR2 SASEGT, per germline. V dropped 2 bases and J dropped 10 bases, with 6 bases sitting between them.

The V gene is TRBV18, the J gene TRBJ2-3; no clear D gene. CDR1 and CDR2 (germline): KGHSH, LQKENI. Trimming removed 4 bases at V and 1 base at J, with 15 bases between. CDR3 length: 16 amino acids. The CDR3 is CASSRDVDARTDTQYF. The CDR3 nucleotides are TGTGCCAGCTCACGGGATGTAGATGCCCGCACAGATACGCAGTATTTT.

In the case of this clone: Just one base apart from a much larger clone, this may be a read error. The genes are TRBV30 and TRBJ2-3; D gene unclear. Germline V gene sequence: CDR1 GTSNPN, CDR2 SVGIG (reference sequence). The V and J ends lost 3 bases and 0 bases respectively, with 4 bases between them. The CDR3 extends over 12 amino acids. CDR3 coding DNA: TGTGCCTGGAGCCAGAGCACAGATACGCAGTATTTT. Amino acids: CAWSQSTDTQYF.

This clone was recorded only once. The chain couples TRBV6-1 to TRBJ1-4; tentative D call: TRBD1 (6 bases). Trimming left V 3 bases short and J 3 bases short, with 8 bases between. Germline CDR1 and CDR2: MNHNS and SASEGT. The CDR3 runs 14 residues. The CDR3 loop reads CASSDWGPNEKLFF. For the CDR3, the DNA is TGTGCCAGCAGTGATTGGGGGCCTAATGAAAAACTGTTTTTT.

The J gene is TRBJ2-5, the V gene TRBV4-2, with 10 bases aligning to TRBD2. The closer fit of TRBJ2-7 to the DNA end suggests the J call may be wrong. CDR3 length equals 14 residues. Per germline, CDR1 LGHNA and CDR2 YNFKEQ. CDR3 in amino acids: CASSRELAGYEQYF. The CDR3 nucleotides read TGTGCCAGCAGCCGGGAACTAGCGGGATACGAGCAGTACTTC.

Concerning this clone itself: The conserved final phenylalanine or tryptophan is absent from the CDR3, which likely points to a read error. The chain links TRBV5-1 to TRBJ1-5; no firm D call. Trimming took 2 bases from V and 0 from J, leaving 12 bases between them. The germline V gene has CDR1 SGHRS and CDR2 YFSETQ. The CDR3 has 16 residues. CDR3 residues: CASSFGPIYSNQPQHL. The DNA of the CDR3 is TGCGCCAGCAGCTTCGGACCGATCTATAGCAATCAGCCCCAGCATCTT.

In nucleotides, the CDR3 is TGTGCCTGGAGGGGACAGGGGGCAGCCACTGAAGCTTTCTTT. Protein: CAWRGQGAATEAFF. The chain has TRBV30 and TRBJ1-1, with 12 bases matching TRBD1. In germline, CDR1 is GTSNPN, CDR2 SVGIG (reference sequence). This CDR3 contains 14 residues. J gave up 4 bases and V 3 bases, and 3 bases lay outside the gene matches.

About this clone itself: This likely stems from a read error, as it lies one base from a far larger clone. The gene calls are TRBV2 and TRBJ1-5, with D perhaps matching TRBD1 (6 bases). This CDR3 is 14 amino acids long. Germline CDR1 SNHLY, CDR2 FYNNEI. Here the CDR3 reads CASGELDSDQPQHF. CDR3 sequence (DNA): TGTGCCAGCGGTGAATTGGACAGCGATCAGCCCCAGCATTTT. Looking up the rest from reference TRBV2 and TRBJ1-5 gives the full variable domain: EPEVTQTPSHQVTQMGQEVILRCVPISNHLYFYWYRQILGQKVEFLVSFYNNEISEKSEIFDDQFSVERPDGSNFTLKIRSTKLEDSAMYFCASGELDSDQPQHFGDGTRLSIL.

In DNA form, the CDR3 reads TGTGCCAGCAGTGAAGTCCTAGCATCAGAGACCCAGTACTTC. As protein: CASSEVLASETQYF. This chain links TRBV2 with TRBJ2-5, with D maybe TRBD2 (5 bases). Germline V gene data show CDR1 as SNHLY and CDR2 as FYNNEI. The V end was cut by 1 base, the J end by 4 bases, with 10 bases between. The CDR3 contains 14 residues.

Worth noting for this clone: A far larger clone is a single base away, which makes a read error likely. Other nucleotide sequences in the sample specify the same CDR3. This chain uses TRBV9 with TRBJ1-4, with TRBD1 as a possible D gene (5 bases). V was shortened by 5 bases and J by 3 bases, with 11 bases between the two germline ends. The CDR3 extends over 14 amino acids. CDR1 SGDLS and CDR2 YYNGEE come from the germline V gene. CDR3 amino acids: CASSAGGANEKLFF. CDR3 DNA sequence: TGTGCCAGCAGTGCGGGGGGAGCTAATGAAAAACTGTTTTTT.

The sample holds a few counts of this clone. The gene calls are TRBV28 and TRBJ2-7; D ambiguous. This CDR3 has 14 residues. V was pared by 8 bases and J by 4 bases, with 18 bases between. Germline V gene sequence: CDR1 MDHEN, CDR2 SYDVKM. The CDR3 sequence: CASRSSGWGYEQYF. The CDR3 nucleotides read TGTGCCAGCCGATCCTCTGGATGGGGTTACGAGCAGTACTTC. The entire variable domain, with the rest obtained from reference TRBV28 and TRBJ2-7, is as follows: DVKVTQSSRYLVKRTGEKVFLECVQDMDHENMFWYRQDPGLGLRLIYFSYDVKMKEKGDIPEGYSVSREKKERFSLILESASTNQTSMYLCASRSSGWGYEQYFGPGTRLTVT.